Sequencing of this T cell receptor beta chain was carried out in a study of CD8 T cells in ankylosing spondylitis (dated by TCRdb to about 2017). Regarding the complete study: The study set out to find disease-linked TCR variants by profiling T cell receptor beta repertoires in ankylosing spondylitis patients and healthy donors. The full study cohort was made up of roughly 25 ankylosing spondylitis patients and 108 healthy donors. Samples of peripheral blood were taken, and for ankylosing spondylitis patients, synovial fluid was collected as well. Summary of the overall study and its limitations: Some of the motif variants had been reported before in the synovial fluid and blood of reactive arthritis patients, a finding that suggests common disease-initiation mechanisms. Blood from ankylosing spondylitis patients appeared to be characterized by a TCR beta motif composed of about eight highly homologous amino acid variants. Significant enrichment of the disease-linked clones was reported in matched synovial fluid samples from ankylosing spondylitis patients. A CD8+ phenotype was shown by the disease-linked clones, which were found at relatively low frequencies in peripheral blood.

Of note for this clonotype: Its recognized antigen is unknown. No base qualities exist here, and no much larger clone lies one base off it.

The cysteine opens and the phenylalanine closes a CDR3 of 14 amino acids. Only the CDR3 DNA is retained, 42 bases long and in frame from the first base. V is reduced by 2 bases and J by 5 bases, leaving a spacing of 15 bases between them. As encoded in the germline V gene (reference sequence), CDR1 is DFQATT while CDR2 is SNEGSKA. The instrument was an Illumina HiSeq 2500. TCR beta libraries were prepared by quantitative 5'-RACE with molecular barcodes. Turning to the authors' computational methods: A new computational method, built on a probabilistic model of VDJ rearrangement, was used to identify disease-linked TCR variants. TCRdb trimmed public reads at Q25 via fastp, called clones via MiXCR and kept in-frame beta chains. Rows are combined by CDR3 protein, so each entry shows the most common genes and DNA. TCRdb's processing, not the authors' own work, is the source of the V and J calls. The sample records 250,000 to 300,000 distinct CDR3 sequences, around 20% of which are singletons. The top ten constitute about 8% of the sample.

The chain was built from TRBV20-1 and TRBJ2-5; the D segment is perhaps TRBD1 or TRBD2, each sharing 5 matched bases. Sequenced: blood, either unsorted or a sorted T cell fraction (not recorded which). This clonotype was sampled from a male donor with ankylosing spondylitis or in good health (not recorded which). The nucleotides read TGCAGTGCTAGACAGGGCGCAGGCGGGGAGACCCAGTACTTC. This sequence encodes CSARQGAGGETQYF.